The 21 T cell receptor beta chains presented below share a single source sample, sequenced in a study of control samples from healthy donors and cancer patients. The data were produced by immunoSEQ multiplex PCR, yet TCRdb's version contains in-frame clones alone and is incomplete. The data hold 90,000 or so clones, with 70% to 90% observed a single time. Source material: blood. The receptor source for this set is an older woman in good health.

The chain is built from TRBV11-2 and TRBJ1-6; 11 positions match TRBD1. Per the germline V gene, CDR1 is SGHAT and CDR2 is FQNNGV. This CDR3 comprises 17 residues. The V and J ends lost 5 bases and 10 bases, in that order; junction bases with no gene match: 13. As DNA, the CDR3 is TGTGCCAGCAGCCGCGGACAGGGGGCGCGTTCTGGATCACCCCTCCACTTT. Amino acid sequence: CASSRGQGARSGSPLHF.

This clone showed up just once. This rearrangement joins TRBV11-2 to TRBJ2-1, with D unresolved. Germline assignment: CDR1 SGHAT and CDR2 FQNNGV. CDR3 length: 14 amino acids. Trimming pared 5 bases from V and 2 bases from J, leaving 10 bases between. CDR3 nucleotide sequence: TGTGCCAGCAGCGGGTTGGCAGCCTACAATGAGCAGTTCTTC. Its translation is CASSGLAAYNEQFF.

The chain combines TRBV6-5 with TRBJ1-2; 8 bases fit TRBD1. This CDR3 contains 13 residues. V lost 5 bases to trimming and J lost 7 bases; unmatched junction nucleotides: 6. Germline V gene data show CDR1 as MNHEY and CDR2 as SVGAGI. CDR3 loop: CASSPTGGSGYTF. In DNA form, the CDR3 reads TGTGCCAGCAGTCCAACAGGGGGTAGTGGCTACACCTTC.

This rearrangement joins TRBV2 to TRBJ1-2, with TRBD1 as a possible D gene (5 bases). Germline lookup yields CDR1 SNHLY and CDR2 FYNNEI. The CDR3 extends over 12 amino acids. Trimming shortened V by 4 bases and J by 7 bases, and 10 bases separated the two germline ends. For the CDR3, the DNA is TGTGCCAGCAGTGTGGACACCTTTGGCTACACCTTC. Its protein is CASSVDTFGYTF.

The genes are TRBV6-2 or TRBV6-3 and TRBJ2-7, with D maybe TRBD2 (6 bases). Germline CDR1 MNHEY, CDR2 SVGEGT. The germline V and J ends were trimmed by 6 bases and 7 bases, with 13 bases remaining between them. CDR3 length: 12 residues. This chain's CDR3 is CASSPTSWEQYF. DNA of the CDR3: TGTGCCAGCAGCCCAACTAGCTGGGAGCAGTACTTC.

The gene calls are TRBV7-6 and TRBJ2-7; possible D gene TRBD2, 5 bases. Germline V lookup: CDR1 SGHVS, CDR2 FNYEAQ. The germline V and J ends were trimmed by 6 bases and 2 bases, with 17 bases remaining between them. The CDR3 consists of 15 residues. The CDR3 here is CASSPAGIGPYEQYF. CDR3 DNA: TGTGCCAGCAGTCCAGCCGGGATAGGGCCCTACGAGCAGTACTTC.

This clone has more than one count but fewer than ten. CDR3 coding DNA: TGTGCCAGCAGCATAGAGGGCATGAACACTGAAGCTTTCTTT. Translated, it gives CASSIEGMNTEAFF. This chain uses TRBV28 with TRBJ1-1, with no clear D. This CDR3 comprises 14 residues. V lost 6 bases to trimming and J lost 0 bases, with 11 bases between them. The germline gives CDR1 MDHEN, CDR2 SYDVKM.

CDR3 in amino acids: CASSPMGGRGDEQYF. The CDR3 DNA is TGTGCCAGCAGCCCTATGGGCGGGAGGGGCGACGAGCAGTACTTC. The chain employs TRBV13 and TRBJ2-7; 9 bases agree with TRBD2. The CDR3 length is 15 residues. The germline V gene encodes CDR1 PRHDT and CDR2 FYEKMQ (reference sequence). V was clipped by 5 bases and J by 5 bases; unmatched bases: 10.

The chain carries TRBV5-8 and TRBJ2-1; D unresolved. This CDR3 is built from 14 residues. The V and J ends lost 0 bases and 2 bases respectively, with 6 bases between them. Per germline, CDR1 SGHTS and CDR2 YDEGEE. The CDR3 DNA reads TGTGCCAGCAGCTTGGTCAATACCTACAATGAGCAGTTCTTC. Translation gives CASSLVNTYNEQFF.

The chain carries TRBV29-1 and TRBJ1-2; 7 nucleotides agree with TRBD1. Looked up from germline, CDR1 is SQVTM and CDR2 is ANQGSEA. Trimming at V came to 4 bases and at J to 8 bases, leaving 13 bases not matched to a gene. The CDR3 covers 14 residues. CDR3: CSVGRGQDSGGYTF. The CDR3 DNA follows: TGCAGCGTTGGCCGAGGACAGGATTCAGGAGGCTACACCTTC.

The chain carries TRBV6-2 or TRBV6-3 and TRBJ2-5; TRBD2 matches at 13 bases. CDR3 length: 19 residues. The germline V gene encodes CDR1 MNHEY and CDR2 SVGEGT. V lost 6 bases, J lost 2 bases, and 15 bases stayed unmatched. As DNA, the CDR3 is TGTGCCAGCAGCGACTATTGGACTAGCGGGAGATGGGGGCAAGAGACCCAGTACTTC. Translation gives CASSDYWTSGRWGQETQYF.

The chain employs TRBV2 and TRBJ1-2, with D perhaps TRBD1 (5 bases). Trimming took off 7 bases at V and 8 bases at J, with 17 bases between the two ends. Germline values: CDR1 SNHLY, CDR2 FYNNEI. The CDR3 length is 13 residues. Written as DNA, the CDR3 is TGTGCCAGCAATGCGGACAATCTGGGGGGCTACACCTTC. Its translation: CASNADNLGGYTF. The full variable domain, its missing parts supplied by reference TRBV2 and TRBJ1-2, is EPEVTQTPSHQVTQMGQEVILRCVPISNHLYFYWYRQILGQKVEFLVSFYNNEISEKSEIFDDQFSVERPDGSNFTLKIRSTKLEDSAMYFCASNADNLGGYTFGSGTRLTVV.

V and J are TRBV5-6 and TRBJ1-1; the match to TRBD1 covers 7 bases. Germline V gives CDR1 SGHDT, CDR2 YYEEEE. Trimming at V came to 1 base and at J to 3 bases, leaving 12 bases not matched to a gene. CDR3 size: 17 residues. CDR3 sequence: CASSLREPQGVHTEAFF. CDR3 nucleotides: TGTGCCAGCAGCTTGCGCGAACCCCAGGGGGTGCACACTGAAGCTTTCTTT.

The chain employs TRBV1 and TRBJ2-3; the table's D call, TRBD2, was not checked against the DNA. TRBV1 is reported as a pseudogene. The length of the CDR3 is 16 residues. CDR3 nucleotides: TGCACCAGCAGCCAAGGGTGGAATAGCTCGGGAGTTACGCAGTATTTT. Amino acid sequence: CTSSQGWNSSGVTQYF.

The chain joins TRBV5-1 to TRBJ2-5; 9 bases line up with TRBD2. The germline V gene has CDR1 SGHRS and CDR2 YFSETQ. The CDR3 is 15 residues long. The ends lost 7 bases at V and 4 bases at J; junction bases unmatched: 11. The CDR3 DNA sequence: TGCGCCAGCGCGATCGGCGGGGGGGGCGGAGAGACCCAGTACTTC. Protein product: CASAIGGGGGETQYF.

As DNA, the CDR3 is TGTGCCAGCAGTATGGGAGATCTCTACGAGCAGTACTTC. Translated: CASSMGDLYEQYF. The chain joins TRBV12-3 or TRBV12-4 to TRBJ2-7, with D perhaps TRBD2 (5 bases). The ends were cut back, 5 bases at V and 3 bases at J, with 11 bases in the middle. The CDR3 contains 13 residues.

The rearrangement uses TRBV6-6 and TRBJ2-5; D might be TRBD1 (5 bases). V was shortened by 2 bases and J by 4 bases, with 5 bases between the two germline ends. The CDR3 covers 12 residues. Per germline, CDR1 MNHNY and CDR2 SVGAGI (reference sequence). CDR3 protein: CASSYQGETQYF. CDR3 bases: TGTGCCAGCAGTTACCAGGGAGAGACCCAGTACTTC.

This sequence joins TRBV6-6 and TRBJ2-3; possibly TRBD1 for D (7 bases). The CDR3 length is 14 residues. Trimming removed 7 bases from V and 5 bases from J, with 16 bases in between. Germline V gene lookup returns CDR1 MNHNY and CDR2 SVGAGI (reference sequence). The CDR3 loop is CASNPGGAGDTQYF. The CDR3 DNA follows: TGTGCCAGCAATCCAGGGGGAGCGGGAGATACGCAGTATTTT.

The CDR3 DNA sequence: TGTGCCAGCAGCTTCCTGGGGCCACGATACGAGCAGTACTTC. Translating gives CASSFLGPRYEQYF. The chain couples TRBV7-2 to TRBJ2-7; the D gene is possibly TRBD1 (5 bases). This CDR3 is built from 14 residues. The V gene's germline CDR1 is SGHTA and CDR2 FQGNSA. Trimming removed 3 bases at V and 4 bases at J, with 13 bases between.

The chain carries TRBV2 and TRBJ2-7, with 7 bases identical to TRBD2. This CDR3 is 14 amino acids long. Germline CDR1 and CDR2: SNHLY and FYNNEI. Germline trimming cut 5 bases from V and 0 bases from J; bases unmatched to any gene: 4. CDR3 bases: TGTGCCAGCAGTCCACGGGACTACTCCTACGAGCAGTACTTC. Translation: CASSPRDYSYEQYF.

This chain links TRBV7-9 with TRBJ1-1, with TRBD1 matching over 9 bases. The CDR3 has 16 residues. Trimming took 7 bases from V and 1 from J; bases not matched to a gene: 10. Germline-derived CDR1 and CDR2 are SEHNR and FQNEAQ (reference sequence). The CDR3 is CASISLGQGGNTEAFF. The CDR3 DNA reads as TGTGCCAGCATATCATTGGGACAGGGCGGGAACACTGAAGCTTTCTTT. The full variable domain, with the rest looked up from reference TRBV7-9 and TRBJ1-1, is DTGVSQNPRHKITKRGQNVTFRCDPISEHNRLYWYRQTLGQGPEFLTYFQNEAQLEKSRLLSDRFSAERPKGSFSTLEIQRTEQGDSAMYLCASISLGQGGNTEAFFGQGTRLTVV.